This entry lists 18 T cell receptor beta chains sequenced from one sample in a study of shared clonotypes between healthy human individuals (dated by TCRdb to 2018 to 2021). The library came from the immunoSEQ multiplex PCR assay. The clones in this table, taken by TCRdb from immuneACCESS, are in-frame only. Not every clone is retained; where verified, under half of the shortfall comes from an unresolved V gene, and the cause of the rest is unknown. For this sample there are hundreds of thousands of clones; approximately 79% appear just once. The ten largest clones add up to more than 1.5% of the sample. Sequencing was performed on memory CD4+ T cells sorted from blood. Sample cell subset or site, as interpreted from the label and publication: CD45RA-negative fraction. Receptors were obtained from a young woman in good health.

This clone showed up just once. The chain recombines TRBV6-1 with TRBJ2-5, with D tentatively TRBD1 (5 bases). This CDR3 spans 12 amino acids. V shed 5 bases and J shed 5 bases, with 9 bases lying between them. In germline, CDR1 is MNHNS, CDR2 SASEGT. The DNA of the CDR3 is TGTGCCAGCAGTCATGACAGTGAGACCCAGTACTTC. This translates into CASSHDSETQYF.

CDR3 residues: CASRFTELAGYTF. CDR3 nucleotide sequence: TGTGCCAGCAGATTTACAGAGCTCGCTGGCTACACCTTC. This chain joins TRBV28 and TRBJ1-2, with unresolved D. Per germline, CDR1 MDHEN and CDR2 SYDVKM. This CDR3 spans 13 amino acids. Trimming stripped 6 bases from V and 7 bases from J, with 15 bases between.

V and J are TRBV5-1 and TRBJ2-6; D not resolved. The CDR3 spans 15 residues. Looked up from germline, CDR1 is SGHRS and CDR2 is YFSETQ. The V gene lost 1 base and the J gene lost 2 bases, with 7 bases spanning the gap. The DNA of the CDR3 is TGCGCCAGCAGCTTGCAGCCGGCTGGGGCCAACGTCCTGACTTTC. The encoded protein is CASSLQPAGANVLTF.

The gene calls are TRBV2 and TRBJ2-5, with 7 positions matching TRBD2. CDR3 length: 14 amino acids. Germline CDR1 is SNHLY and CDR2 is FYNNEI. With 7 bases clipped from V and 4 bases from J, the junction kept 9 bases outside the gene matches. The CDR3 DNA reads as TGTGCCAGCAAACTGACTAGCCGGGGAGAGACCCAGTACTTC. Residues: CASKLTSRGETQYF.

The table lists this clone with a few counts. This chain uses TRBV6-1 with TRBJ1-3, with D perhaps TRBD1 (5 bases). Trimming cost V 2 bases and J 5 bases, with 25 bases left between them. Per the germline V gene, CDR1 is MNHNS and CDR2 is SASEGT. CDR3 length: 19 residues. DNA for the CDR3: TGTGCCAGCAGTGAATTAGCCAGGGCTGTGACTCCCCGCCGAAACACCATATATTTT. As protein: CASSELARAVTPRRNTIYF.

This clone has at least ten counts. This CDR3 is CASSAQGRVNEQYF. The CDR3, as DNA: TGTGCCAGTAGTGCACAGGGTCGGGTCAACGAGCAGTACTTC. The rearrangement joins TRBV19 to TRBJ2-7; D may be TRBD1 (6 bases). In germline, CDR1 is LNHDA, CDR2 SQIVND (reference sequence). V was shortened by 5 bases and J by 5 bases, with 16 bases between the two germline ends. The CDR3 runs 14 residues.

V usage is TRBV19 and J usage is TRBJ2-7; D might be TRBD1 or TRBD2, each matching 5 bases. The CDR3 has 14 residues. Trimming took off 4 bases at V and 2 bases at J, with 12 bases between the two ends. Looked up from germline, CDR1 is LNHDA and CDR2 is SQIVND (reference sequence). Written as DNA, the CDR3 is TGTGCCAGTAGTACGTCCGGGGCCACCTACGAGCAGTACTTC. Amino acids: CASSTSGATYEQYF.

This chain connects TRBV10-3 to TRBJ2-1; D might be TRBD1 or TRBD2, each matching 5 bases. CDR1 ENHRY and CDR2 SYGVKD come from the germline V gene. The CDR3 covers 15 residues. V was trimmed by 6 bases and J by 0 bases, leaving 12 bases between them. The CDR3 DNA reads TGTGCCATCAGGGGGGACGCCGGCTCCTACAATGAGCAGTTCTTC. Translated, it gives CAIRGDAGSYNEQFF.

The chain uses TRBV7-3 and TRBJ2-6; a weak D match, TRBD2 (5 bases). The CDR3 consists of 15 residues. V was trimmed by 5 bases and J by 2 bases, leaving 10 bases between them. CDR1 SGHTA and CDR2 FQGTGA come from the germline V gene. This CDR3 reads CASSQDSTGANVLTF. The CDR3 region has the DNA TGTGCCAGCAGCCAGGACTCAACTGGGGCCAACGTCCTGACTTTC.

The J gene is TRBJ2-7, the V gene TRBV4-2, with 8 bases identical to TRBD2. Germline assignment: CDR1 LGHNA and CDR2 YNFKEQ. The CDR3 consists of 14 residues. V trimming: 1 base; J trimming: 3 bases; junction bases outside the gene matches: 2. The CDR3 region is CASSQASGFYEQYF. CDR3 bases: TGTGCCAGCAGCCAAGCTAGCGGGTTCTACGAGCAGTACTTC.

Turning to this clone: The sample carries other DNA sequences with the same CDR3. This chain joins TRBV10-1 and TRBJ2-7; tentative D call: TRBD1 (6 bases). This CDR3 comprises 13 residues. Trimming took off 4 bases at V and 3 bases at J, with 10 bases between the two ends. The germline V gene has CDR1 WNHNN and CDR2 SYGVQD (reference sequence). The CDR3 nucleotides are TGCGCCAGCAGTGCGACAGGTGGCTACGAGCAGTACTTC. This encodes CASSATGGYEQYF.

The chain is built from TRBV9 and TRBJ2-7; 9 positions match TRBD1. The CDR3 extends over 18 amino acids. V dropped 0 bases and J dropped 5; count of bases not matched to a gene: 15. Germline values: CDR1 SGDLS, CDR2 YYNGEE. DNA of the CDR3: TGTGCCAGCAGCGTAGGAAAAGGGTTACGGGACAGGGTGAACGAGCAGTACTTC. Amino acid sequence: CASSVGKGLRDRVNEQYF.

This clone showed up just a few times. The genes are TRBV10-3 and TRBJ2-7; 7 nucleotides align to TRBD1. This CDR3 region has 14 residues. V gave up 5 bases and J gave up 2 bases; unmatched junction bases: 6. Looked up from germline, CDR1 is ENHRY and CDR2 is SYGVKD. This CDR3 is CAISPGGVAYEQYF. The DNA of the CDR3 is TGTGCCATCAGTCCAGGGGGAGTCGCCTACGAGCAGTACTTC.

The V call is TRBV4-1, the J call TRBJ1-6, with a tentative D call TRBD1 (6 bases). The CDR3 is made up of 16 amino acids. CDR1 and CDR2 from the germline V gene are MGHRA and YSYEKL. V lost 4 bases to trimming and J lost 9 bases, with 19 bases between them. This CDR3 reads CASSPQWGGMGSPLHF. Here the CDR3 DNA reads TGCGCCAGCAGCCCTCAATGGGGGGGCATGGGTTCACCCCTCCACTTT.

Of note for this clone: Just one base apart from a much larger clone, this may be a read error. This rearrangement joins TRBV5-1 to TRBJ2-3; 7 bases agree with TRBD2. After removal of 5 bases from V and 2 bases from J, the junction contained 5 bases not matched to a gene. CDR1 and CDR2 from the germline V gene are SGHRS and YFSETQ. The CDR3 covers 14 residues. CDR3 amino acids: CASRPGTITDTQYF. CDR3 DNA: TGCGCCAGCAGACCCGGGACTATCACAGATACGCAGTATTTT. Supplemented by reference TRBV5-1 and TRBJ2-3, the full variable domain reads KAGVTQTPRYLIKTRGQQVTLSCSPISGHRSVSWYQQTPGQGLQFLFEYFSETQRNKGNFPGRFSGRQFSNSRSEMNVSTLELGDSALYLCASRPGTITDTQYFGPGTRLTVL.

The table lists this clone with a count of one. The rearrangement uses TRBV6-5 and TRBJ1-2, with D possibly matching TRBD1 (5 bases). This CDR3 contains 14 residues. The V gene lost 0 bases and the J gene lost 6 bases, with 11 bases spanning the gap. CDR1 and CDR2 from the germline V gene are MNHEY and SVGAGI. The CDR3 DNA reads TGTGCCAGCAGTTACTCGCCCAGGGAGAATGGCTACACCTTC. Translation gives CASSYSPRENGYTF.

This clone came up a few times. This chain connects TRBV6-1 to TRBJ2-7; TRBD1 might be the D (7 bases). The CDR3 has 14 residues. The V gene's germline CDR1 is MNHNS and CDR2 SASEGT. Trimming stripped 7 bases from V and 2 bases from J, with 15 bases between. The chain's CDR3 is CASTTGDWTYEQYF. The CDR3 DNA sequence: TGTGCCAGCACCACAGGGGACTGGACCTACGAGCAGTACTTC.

This clone has at least ten counts. The identical CDR3 is also encoded by other nucleotide sequences in the sample. The gene calls are TRBV6-5 and TRBJ2-3; no firm D call. CDR3 length equals 12 residues. V was trimmed by 2 bases and J by 4 bases, leaving 4 bases between them. Germline CDR1 is MNHEY and CDR2 is SVGAGI. The CDR3 DNA reads as TGTGCCAGCAGTTACGGGCCAGATACGCAGTATTTT. It codes for CASSYGPDTQYF.